One sample yielded the 19 T cell receptor beta chains listed below, sequenced in a study of T cell repertoires in cytomegalovirus infection (dated by TCRdb to 2018 to 2020). The sequencer listed for this sample is Illumina HiSeq 1500. In-frame beta chains were kept once TCRdb had trimmed the public reads at Q25 with fastp and called clones with MiXCR. CDR3 protein sequences are deduplicated, and each keeps its most common genes and DNA. The sample table holds hundreds of thousands of distinct CDR3 sequences, of which 30% to 40% were seen once. Of the sample, 12% to 15% is held by the ten largest clones. The sample was PBMCs. Source of these receptors: a human donor in good health (CMV status not recorded). Some clones in this sample may be carry-over from other donors' samples.

The V gene is TRBV12-3 or TRBV12-4, the J gene TRBJ1-1; the D gene is possibly TRBD1 (5 bases). V was shortened by 5 bases and J by 4 bases, with 14 bases between the two germline ends. The CDR3 length is 14 residues. CDR3 DNA: TGTGCCAGCAGTCAAGGGGTGAAGGTCACTGAAGCTTTCTTT. Translation: CASSQGVKVTEAFF.

Notes on this clonotype: Relative to the germline gene, one junction end is altered; a read error may explain this. The V gene is TRBV7-2, the J gene TRBJ2-7, with D perhaps being TRBD1 or TRBD2 (5 bases each). The CDR3 loop spans 13 amino acids. CDR1 is SGHTA and CDR2 is FQGNSA in the germline V gene. CDR3 protein: CSRSLPGPYEKYF. Written as DNA, the CDR3 is TGTTCCAGAAGCTTACCGGGGCCCTACGAGAAGTACTTC. Supplemented by reference TRBV7-2 and TRBJ2-7, the full variable domain reads GAGVSQSPSNKVTEKGKDVELRCDPISGHTALYWYRQSLGQGLEFLIYFQGNSAPDKSGLPSDRFSAERTGGSVSTLTIQRTQQEDSAVYLCSRSLPGPYEKYFGPGTRLTVT.

This sequence joins TRBV6-2 or TRBV6-3 and TRBJ2-5; D gene unclear. The CDR3 runs to 14 residues. V lost 0 bases and J lost 2, with 7 bases in between. Per the germline V gene, CDR1 is MNHEY and CDR2 is SVGEGT. The CDR3 protein is CASSYSATQETQYF. In nucleotides, the CDR3 is TGTGCCAGCAGTTACTCGGCAACACAAGAGACCCAGTACTTC.

There are a few counts of this clonotype. This chain joins TRBV11-2 and TRBJ2-5, with 14 bases that match TRBD2. The germline V gene has CDR1 SGHAT and CDR2 FQNNGV. The V segment lost 4 bases and the J segment 5 bases; nucleotides outside the gene matches: 6. This CDR3 contains 16 residues. The CDR3 reads CASSSWTSGGNETQYF. CDR3 in DNA: TGTGCCAGCAGCTCGTGGACTAGCGGGGGGAACGAGACCCAGTACTTC.

The rearrangement joins TRBV7-2 to TRBJ2-3; TRBD2 is a possible D gene (7 bases). CDR3 length: 14 residues. The V end was cut by 5 bases, the J end by 5 bases, with 14 bases between. Germline V CDR1 and CDR2: SGHTA, FQGNSA. CDR3 protein: CASSRGGRGDTQYF. The CDR3 DNA sequence: TGTGCCAGCAGCCGCGGGGGCCGGGGAGATACGCAGTATTTT. Using reference TRBV7-2 and TRBJ2-3 for the parts outside the CDR3, the full variable domain is GAGVSQSPSNKVTEKGKDVELRCDPISGHTALYWYRQSLGQGLEFLIYFQGNSAPDKSGLPSDRFSAERTGGSVSTLTIQRTQQEDSAVYLCASSRGGRGDTQYFGPGTRLTVL.

The gene calls are TRBV28 and TRBJ1-2; the D is unclear. Germline-derived CDR1 and CDR2 are MDHEN and SYDVKM. V shed 6 bases and J shed 8 bases, with 13 bases lying between them. This CDR3 has 12 residues. CDR3 loop: CASSTRVYGYTF. The CDR3, as DNA: TGTGCCAGCAGCACTCGGGTATACGGCTACACCTTC.

V gene TRBV12-3 or TRBV12-4 combines with J gene TRBJ2-1, with 8 nucleotides matching TRBD1. CDR3 size: 14 residues. V was pared by 6 bases and J by 4 bases, with 5 bases of the junction left unmatched. The CDR3 region is CASRLDRVYNEQFF. The DNA of the CDR3 is TGTGCCAGCAGACTGGACAGGGTGTACAATGAGCAGTTCTTC.

In regard to this clonotype: A much larger clonotype is one base distant, so this may be a read error. The rearrangement links TRBV11-2 to TRBJ2-3, with 10 bases aligning to TRBD2. The CDR3 has 18 amino acids. Per the germline V gene, CDR1 is SGHAT and CDR2 is FQNNGV. CDR3 coding DNA: TGTGCCTGCAGCTTAGAGGGGATACTAGCGGGATTCACAGATACGCAGTATTTT. Translation gives CACSLEGILAGFTDTQYF.

In its sample, this clonotype was seen many times. The chain joins TRBV2 to TRBJ2-5; D perhaps matches TRBD1 (6 bases). V lost 6 bases, J lost 1 base, and 15 bases lay in between. Germline V CDR1 and CDR2: SNHLY, FYNNEI. This CDR3 contains 15 residues. CDR3 protein: CASSTLDRGQETQYF. The CDR3 region has the DNA TGTGCCAGCAGCACCCTGGACAGAGGCCAAGAGACCCAGTACTTC.

This clonotype was counted once. The chain uses TRBV6-8 and TRBJ1-5, with D maybe TRBD1 (5 bases). Trimming removed 5 bases at V and 1 base at J, with 15 bases between. This CDR3 spans 16 amino acids. Germline V gene sequence: CDR1 MNHGY, CDR2 SAAAGT. The CDR3: CASSRQGWGSNQPQHF. The CDR3 DNA sequence: TGTGCCAGCAGTCGGCAGGGATGGGGGAGCAATCAGCCCCAGCATTTT.

As to this clonotype: This may arise from a read error, as a much more abundant clone is one base away. The V gene is TRBV12-3 or TRBV12-4, the J gene TRBJ2-2, with 11 nucleotides matching TRBD1. The CDR3 contains 15 residues. DNA for the CDR3: TGTGCCAGCAGTTTCCGGACAGGGGGCACCGTGGAGCTGTTTTTT. It encodes CASSFRTGGTVELFF.

This clonotype came up a few times. The rearrangement uses TRBV5-1 and TRBJ2-1; D remains unclear. Trimming shortened V by 0 bases and J by 1 base, and 8 bases separated the two germline ends. Germline loops: CDR1 SGHRS, CDR2 YFSETQ. The CDR3 length is 15 residues. The CDR3 sequence: CASSLDGTSYNEQFF. CDR3 coding DNA: TGCGCCAGCAGCTTGGACGGTACGTCCTACAATGAGCAGTTCTTC.

The chain employs TRBV7-6 and TRBJ2-7; D is unclear. The CDR3 extends over 15 amino acids. Per the germline V gene, CDR1 is SGHVS and CDR2 is FNYEAQ. The germline V and J ends were trimmed by 5 bases and 3 bases, with 17 bases remaining between them. The CDR3 loop is CASSPSNRDIYEQYF. The CDR3 DNA sequence: TGTGCCAGCAGCCCCTCTAATCGAGACATCTACGAGCAGTACTTC.

The table lists this clonotype with many counts. The chain uses TRBV28 and TRBJ1-1; 7 bases are shared with TRBD1. Germline CDR1 reads MDHEN; CDR2 reads SYDVKM. This CDR3 has 15 amino acids. J was trimmed by 5 bases and V by 5 bases; bases with no gene match: 11. The CDR3 is CASSPSGGTNTEAFF. As DNA, the CDR3 is TGTGCCAGCAGTCCTTCAGGGGGGACGAATACTGAAGCTTTCTTT.

The chain recombines TRBV24-1 with TRBJ2-1; 9 nucleotides match TRBD1. Trimming removed 3 bases from V and 0 bases from J; junction bases left unmatched: 5. CDR1 is KGHDR, CDR2 SFDVKD, per germline. This CDR3 comprises 17 residues. The CDR3 DNA reads TGTGCCACCAGTGATGGGACAGGGAGAGCCTCCTACAATGAGCAGTTCTTC. It is translated as CATSDGTGRASYNEQFF.

This clonotype has ten or more counts. V is TRBV11-2 and J is TRBJ1-5; TRBD1 matches at 7 bases. The V segment lost 6 bases and the J segment 1 base; nucleotides outside the gene matches: 3. The CDR3 totals 14 residues. Germline-derived CDR1 and CDR2 are SGHAT and FQNNGV. The CDR3, as DNA: TGTGCCAGCAGTTTGACAGGGAGCAATCAGCCCCAGCATTTT. Encoded protein: CASSLTGSNQPQHF.

Only a few counts were recorded for this clonotype. CDR3 loop: CASSRSRGRSTDTQYF. The CDR3 DNA sequence: TGTGCCAGCAGCAGGAGCAGGGGAAGGTCCACAGATACGCAGTATTTT. V usage is TRBV7-9 and J usage is TRBJ2-3; possible D gene TRBD1, 6 bases. V was shortened by 5 bases and J by 2 bases, with 17 bases between the two germline ends. Germline CDR1 SEHNR, CDR2 FQNEAQ (reference sequence). The CDR3 runs to 16 residues.

This clonotype was recorded once. A read error is possible here, since a much larger clone lies one base away. J is TRBJ2-3 and V is TRBV7-6; D is undetermined. Trimming left V 8 bases short and J 2 bases short, with 11 bases between. The CDR3 is 13 residues long. Germline V gene lookup returns CDR1 SGHVS and CDR2 FNYEAQ. As DNA, the CDR3 is TGTGCCAGCGGTTCGCATTACACAGATACGCAGTATTTT. It encodes CASGSHYTDTQYF.

The V call is TRBV15, the J call TRBJ1-5, with TRBD1 matching 7 bases. The trim removed 5 bases at V and 1 base at J, leaving 17 bases unmatched. CDR3 length equals 19 residues. Per germline, CDR1 LNHNV and CDR2 YYDKDF (reference sequence). The CDR3 DNA reads as TGTGCCACCAGCGGGGACAGTCTGTCGGGTCCCGGGAGCAATCAGCCCCAGCATTTT. The encoded protein is CATSGDSLSGPGSNQPQHF.